This is a list of T cell receptor beta chains from one sample in a study of T-cell memory formation after mild COVID-19. TCRdb processed the 5' RACE reads anew with MiXCR; each CDR3 protein has one entry. The sample lists about 140,000 distinct CDR3 sequences; 14% were seen once. Sequences were obtained from PBMCs or a T cell subset sorted from them (not recorded which). The receptors shown here come from an adult woman who had mild COVID-19 (a few samples of this study predate the infection). Cell type and time point are not known. The CDR3 runs from the conserved cysteine through the conserved F or W. The order of the fields is J gene, D gene, V gene, clone size, CDR3 DNA, CDR3 protein. D genes are given only for firm matches. Clone size is not always given. Where it is, it says once, few, many or a class for expanded clones.

TRBJ2-2,.,TRBV4-2,.,TGTGCCAGCAGCCCATCTGCGGAAGGCACCGGGGAGCTGTTTTTT,CASSPSAEGTGELFF
TRBJ2-7,.,TRBV9,.,TGTGCCAGCAGCCCCCCGGGGGGCGACGAGCAGTACTTC,CASSPPGGDEQYF
TRBJ2-3,TRBD1,TRBV9,few,TGTGCCAGCAGCTTTGGACAGGGTGGCACAGATACGCAGTATTTT,CASSFGQGGTDTQYF
TRBJ2-7,TRBD1,TRBV5-1,.,TGCGCCAGCAGCTCGGGACAGATCTCCTACGAGCAGTACTTC,CASSSGQISYEQYF
TRBJ2-7,TRBD1,TRBV7-8,.,TGTGCCAGCAGCTTAATGGGTTTGGGGGACAGCGTTTCCTACGAGCAGTACTTC,CASSLMGLGDSVSYEQYF
TRBJ1-1,.,TRBV9,many,TGTGCCAGCAGCGACAGTGACCGGGGGTTAGCTTTCTTT,CASSDSDRGLAFF
TRBJ2-3,TRBD1,TRBV5-1,few,TGCGCCAGCAGCTCGGGACAGGTTGCGCCAGATACGCAGTATTTT,CASSSGQVAPDTQYF
TRBJ2-3,.,TRBV10-3,few,TGTGCCATCAGTGAGTCGCACCGGGATTCAGGGGATACGCAGTATTTT,CAISESHRDSGDTQYF
TRBJ1-2,.,TRBV4-1,many,TGCGCCAGCAGCCAAGAGTTTTTTCGCGGGCCTAACTATGGCTACACCTTC,CASSQEFFRGPNYGYTF
TRBJ2-3,TRBD2,TRBV4-3,many,TGCGCCAGCAGCCAGGACCCGACTAGCTACGCAGATACGCAGTATTTT,CASSQDPTSYADTQYF
TRBJ1-4,.,TRBV20-1,.,TGCAGTGCCTCAGCCTTGGGGGAGCGGGAAAAACTGTTTTTT,CSASALGEREKLFF
TRBJ2-7,TRBD1,TRBV29-1,.,TGCAGCGTCCGACAGGGCTCCTACGAGCAGTACTTC,CSVRQGSYEQYF
TRBJ1-1,TRBD1,TRBV4-1,few,TGCGCCAGCAGCCAAGATAATTCGGGACAGTGGATTGGCACTGAAGCTTTCTTT,CASSQDNSGQWIGTEAFF
TRBJ2-5,.,TRBV11-2,.,TGTGCCAGCAGCATACCACAGGGAGGGTACCAAGAGACCCAGTACTTC,CASSIPQGGYQETQYF
TRBJ1-2,TRBD1,TRBV12-3/TRBV12-4,many,TGTGCCAGCAGTAACCGGACAGGATTGCAGGGCTACACCTTC,CASSNRTGLQGYTF
TRBJ1-1,.,TRBV4-1,few,TGCGCCAGCAGCCATCTGGGCTGGCGGGACTTT,CASSHLGWRDF
TRBJ1-1,.,TRBV4-3,few,TGCGCCAGCAGCCTCTGGAGGGAGATGGGTGACACTGAAGCTTTCTTT,CASSLWREMGDTEAFF
TRBJ2-4,.,TRBV5-1,.,TGCGCCAGCAGCTTGGAGGGTAGAGTTAACATTCAGTACTTC,CASSLEGRVNIQYF
TRBJ2-6,.,TRBV7-8,.,TGTGCCAGCAGCCGGTCACCCCTAGGGGCCAACGTCCTGACTTTC,CASSRSPLGANVLTF
TRBJ2-2,.,TRBV6-5,.,TGTGCCAGCAGTTACTCATCGGGGGTGGCCGGGGAGCTGTTTTTT,CASSYSSGVAGELFF
TRBJ1-5,TRBD1,TRBV4-1,.,TGCGCCAGCAGCCAAGATAGGGCAGGGGGTAGCAATCAGCCCCAGCATTTT,CASSQDRAGGSNQPQHF
TRBJ2-2,TRBD2,TRBV6-5,few,TGTGCCAGCAGTTACTCGGGGATAGCGGGGGCCCCGAACACCGGGGAGCTGTTTTTT,CASSYSGIAGAPNTGELFF
TRBJ2-2,.,TRBV29-1,.,TGCAGCACCGGGACAAGAAACACCGGGGAGCTGTTTTTT,CSTGTRNTGELFF
TRBJ2-1,.,TRBV6-2/TRBV6-3,.,TGTGCCAGCAGTTACTCGATGTGGGAGGCGTACAATGAGCAGTTCTTC,CASSYSMWEAYNEQFF
TRBJ2-7,.,TRBV20-1,many,TGCAGTGCCCCGACCCCGGGACCCTCCTACGAGCAGTACTTC,CSAPTPGPSYEQYF
TRBJ2-2,TRBD2,TRBV7-9,.,TGTGCCAGCAGCTCGACCGACGGGACTAGCGGTCACACCGGGGAGCTGTTTTTT,CASSSTDGTSGHTGELFF
TRBJ1-2,.,TRBV14,few,TGTGCCAGCAGCCAAGTTAGGATCGGAAATGGCTACACCTTC,CASSQVRIGNGYTF